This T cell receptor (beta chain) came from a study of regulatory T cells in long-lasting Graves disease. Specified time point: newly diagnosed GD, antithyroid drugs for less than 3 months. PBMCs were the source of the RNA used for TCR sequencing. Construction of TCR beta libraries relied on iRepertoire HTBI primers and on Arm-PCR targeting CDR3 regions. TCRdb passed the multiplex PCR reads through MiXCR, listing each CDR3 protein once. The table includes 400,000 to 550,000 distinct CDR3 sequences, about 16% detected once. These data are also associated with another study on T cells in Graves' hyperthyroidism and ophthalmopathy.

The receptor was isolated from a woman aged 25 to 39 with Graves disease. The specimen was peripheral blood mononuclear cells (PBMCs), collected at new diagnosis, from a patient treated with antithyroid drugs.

For the CDR3, the DNA is TGTGCCAGCAGCCCATCCTCTGGGTCGGGGAGACTCACAGATACGCAGTATTTT. Translated, it gives CASSPSSGSGRLTDTQYF. This sequence joins TRBV14 and TRBJ2-3, with D possibly matching TRBD2 (5 bases). With 4 bases removed from V and 2 bases from J, the gap between germline ends came to 22 bases. The CDR3 extends over 18 amino acids. Germline values: CDR1 SGHDN, CDR2 FVKESK.